Sequencing of this TCR beta chain was carried out in a study of T cell responses to AZD1222 COVID-19 vaccine. The table came from immunoSEQ multiplex PCR; TCRdb's copy has only in-frame clones and leaves some out. Of roughly 100,000 clones in the sample, about 88% are singletons; the top ten hold roughly 45%. CDR1 and CDR2 (germline): LNHDA, SQIVND (reference sequence). V lost 8 bases and J 10 bases, leaving 18 bases between the germline ends. This CDR3 has 13 residues. The sequenced sample was peripheral blood, obtained 28 days after the second AZD1222 dose. This clonotype was obtained from an adult who received the AZD1222 COVID-19 vaccine. This sequence joins TRBV19 and TRBJ2-1, with D uncertain. The CDR3 region is CASSPLLTVEQFF. CDR3 sequence (DNA): TGTGCCAGTTCACCTCTGCTCACGGTCGAGCAGTTCTTC.